This is a list of T cell receptor beta chains from one sample in a study of beta chain features in type 1 diabetes. Clones were read by immunoSEQ multiplex PCR, and TCRdb kept only the in-frame ones, dropping some. Here the sample spans hundreds of thousands of clones, roughly an eighth being singletons. Sequenced sample: naive CD4+ T cells from blood. The source of these receptors is a young man with type 1 diabetes. CDR3s include the opening cysteine and the closing phenylalanine or tryptophan. Fields, in order: D gene, V gene, clone size, J gene, CDR3 protein, CDR3 DNA. The D gene is left open where the match is weak. Some rows have no size entry. The others give once, few or many, or a class for an expanded clone.

-,TRBV13,few,TRBJ2-3,CASSYLHTITDTQYF,TGTGCCAGCAGCTATCTCCACACAATCACAGATACGCAGTATTTT
-,TRBV25-1,-,TRBJ2-2,CASRENRDTGELFF,TGTGCCAGCAGGGAGAACAGGGACACCGGGGAGCTGTTTTTT
-,TRBV7-2,-,TRBJ1-5,CASSYLNSNQPQHF,TGTGCCAGCAGTTACCTTAACAGTAATCAGCCCCAGCATTTT
-,TRBV30,-,TRBJ1-3,CAWSVRGEGNTIYF,TGTGCCTGGAGTGTACGAGGAGAAGGAAACACCATATATTTT
-,TRBV7-2,few,TRBJ2-2,CASKRGSNTGELFF,TGTGCCAGCAAAAGGGGTTCGAACACCGGGGAGCTGTTTTTT
-,TRBV9,-,TRBJ1-6,CASSGFTNSPLHF,TGTGCCAGCAGCGGATTTACGAATTCACCCCTCCACTTT
TRBD2,TRBV7-2,-,TRBJ2-7,CASSRLADSYEQYF,TGTGCCAGCAGCCGACTAGCGGATTCCTACGAGCAGTACTTC
TRBD1,TRBV2,-,TRBJ1-5,CASSRTGNGQPQHF,TGTGCCAGCAGCCGGACAGGGAATGGGCAGCCCCAGCATTTT
-,TRBV7-9,few,TRBJ2-3,CASSFPGRSTDTQYF,TGTGCCAGCAGCTTTCCAGGGCGGAGCACAGATACGCAGTATTTT
-,TRBV30,few,TRBJ1-6,CAWSKGYNSPLHF,TGTGCCTGGAGTAAGGGGTATAATTCACCCCTCCACTTT
-,TRBV4-3,-,TRBJ1-6,CASSLRQDMDSPLHF,TGCGCCAGCAGCCTTCGACAGGATATGGATTCACCCCTCCACTTT
-,TRBV7-2,-,TRBJ2-3,CASSLRRGDTQYF,TGTGCCAGCAGCTTAAGGCGGGGAGATACGCAGTATTTT
-,TRBV9,-,TRBJ2-2,CASSVARQTAGELFF,TGTGCCAGCAGCGTTGCCCGGCAGACGGCCGGGGAGCTGTTTTTT
-,TRBV18,few,TRBJ2-3,CASSPSGTDTQYF,TGTGCCAGCTCACCAAGCGGCACAGATACGCAGTATTTT
-,TRBV19,few,TRBJ2-6,CASSVGPGANVLTF,TGTGCCAGCAGTGTGGGGCCTGGGGCCAACGTCCTGACTTTC
-,TRBV30,-,TRBJ2-7,CAWSKGLAHEQYF,TGTGCCTGGAGTAAGGGGCTAGCCCACGAGCAGTACTTC